This passage covers 19 T cell receptor beta chains from one sample sequenced in a study of technical replicates of blood from several donors. Only in-frame clones appear in the TCRdb table, and some are missing; sequencing was by immunoSEQ multiplex PCR. In the table there are around 53,000 clones, about 86% of which are singletons. The sequenced material came from PBMCs. The receptor source for this set is a human donor in good health. Some clones in this sample may be carry-over from other donors' samples.

This clone has only one observation. This chain uses TRBV30 with TRBJ2-7; 7 bases agree with TRBD2. After removal of 5 bases from V and 6 bases from J, the junction contained 10 bases not matched to a gene. Germline V gene lookup returns CDR1 GTSNPN and CDR2 SVGIG (reference sequence). The CDR3 runs 13 residues. CDR3 amino acids: CAWGGEGGSEQYF. The DNA of the CDR3 is TGTGCCTGGGGAGGGGAGGGAGGGTCCGAGCAGTACTTC.

The chain is built from TRBV1 and TRBJ2-7; the table's D call, TRBD1, has no DNA check behind it. TRBV1 corresponds to a pseudogene. This CDR3 spans 11 amino acids. The DNA for the CDR3 is TGCACCGTCTACAGCTCTGGAGAGCAGTACTTC. It is translated as CTVYSSGEQYF.

The J gene is TRBJ2-1, the V gene TRBV16; 13 nucleotides agree with TRBD2. Looked up from germline, CDR1 is KGHSY and CDR2 is FQNENV. This CDR3 region has 15 residues. Germline trimming cut 6 bases from V and 9 bases from J; bases unmatched to any gene: 8. CDR3 nucleotides: TGTGCCAGCAGTCAACCAGGACTAGCGGGAGTTGAGCAGTTCTTC. Its translation: CASSQPGLAGVEQFF.

Turning to this clone: Distinct nucleotide sequences in the sample also encode this CDR3. V gene TRBV7-9 combines with J gene TRBJ2-2; 7 bases agree with TRBD1. CDR3 size: 15 residues. Germline CDR1 SEHNR, CDR2 FQNEAQ (reference sequence). V trimming: 5 bases; J trimming: 5 bases; junction bases outside the gene matches: 8. This CDR3 reads CASSSRDRLTGELFF. The CDR3 DNA reads as TGTGCCAGCAGCAGCCGGGACAGACTAACCGGGGAGCTGTTTTTT.

V usage is TRBV7-9 and J usage is TRBJ2-7; tentatively, D is TRBD2 (7 bases). The ends were cut back, 4 bases at V and 3 bases at J, with 13 bases in the middle. CDR3 length: 14 amino acids. Germline V gene sequence: CDR1 SEHNR, CDR2 FQNEAQ (reference sequence). The CDR3 loop reads CASSSGGGLYEQYF. In DNA, the CDR3 is TGTGCCAGCAGCTCGGGGGGCGGACTCTACGAGCAGTACTTC.

This chain uses TRBV29-1 with TRBJ2-7, with 10 bases fitting TRBD2. Germline V CDR1 and CDR2: SQVTM, ANQGSEA. Losses at the gene ends were 4 bases for V and 4 bases for J; bases not matched to a gene: 7. This CDR3 region has 14 residues. CDR3 protein: CSVVASGSTYEQYF. Written as DNA, the CDR3 is TGCAGCGTTGTAGCTAGCGGGAGTACGTACGAGCAGTACTTC.

The chain joins TRBV27 to TRBJ1-6, with 10 bases matching TRBD1. This CDR3 comprises 14 residues. Germline lookup yields CDR1 MNHEY and CDR2 SMNVEV (reference sequence). V lost 6 bases and J lost 8; bases outside the gene matches: 4. The CDR3 DNA is TGTGCCAGCAGGTCCGGGACAGGGGATTCACCCCTCCACTTT. Translating gives CASRSGTGDSPLHF.

This sequence joins TRBV2 and TRBJ2-1; 11 nucleotides line up with TRBD2. Germline lookup yields CDR1 SNHLY and CDR2 FYNNEI. Germline trimming cut 4 bases from V and 6 bases from J; bases unmatched to any gene: 8. The CDR3 is made up of 16 amino acids. The CDR3 DNA is TGTGCCAGCAGTGCTTCGACTAGCGGGGAGGTCAATGAGCAGTTCTTC. The encoded protein is CASSASTSGEVNEQFF.

A few counts support this clone. The chain is built from TRBV5-6 and TRBJ1-1; unclear D gene. The CDR3 is made up of 15 amino acids. Germline V gene sequence: CDR1 SGHDT, CDR2 YYEEEE. Deletions cut 5 bases from V and 0 bases from J, with 14 bases between. CDR3 protein: CASRAADRLNTEAFF. The CDR3 DNA is TGTGCCAGCAGGGCGGCGGATAGGTTGAACACTGAAGCTTTCTTT.

This CDR3 reads CASDPKSGYNEQFF. The CDR3 DNA is TGTGCCAGCGACCCAAAAAGCGGATACAATGAGCAGTTCTTC. The chain joins TRBV6-1 to TRBJ2-1, with D maybe TRBD2 (5 bases). The V end was cut by 8 bases, the J end by 4 bases, with 15 bases between. Germline V gene sequence: CDR1 MNHNS, CDR2 SASEGT. The CDR3 sequence is 14 residues long.

V gene TRBV29-1 combines with J gene TRBJ2-1; D possibly corresponds to TRBD2 (5 bases). CDR1 is SQVTM, CDR2 ANQGSEA, per germline. Trimming stripped 7 bases from V and 4 bases from J, with 17 bases between. This CDR3 comprises 14 residues. The CDR3 region is CSASPSYLYNEQFF. The CDR3 nucleotides read TGCAGCGCGTCGCCTAGCTACCTTTACAATGAGCAGTTCTTC.

J is TRBJ1-2 and V is TRBV5-5; 7 nucleotides line up with TRBD1. This CDR3 region has 15 residues. The germline V gene has CDR1 SGHKS and CDR2 YYEKEE (reference sequence). Losses at the gene ends were 0 bases for V and 3 bases for J; bases not matched to a gene: 5. The CDR3 loop is CASSLGDRDHYGYTF. The CDR3 nucleotides read TGTGCCAGCAGCTTGGGAGACAGGGACCACTATGGCTACACCTTC.

This sequence joins TRBV4-3 and TRBJ1-3; D perhaps matches TRBD1 (6 bases). The ends were cut back, 0 bases at V and 3 bases at J, with 6 bases in the middle. This CDR3 has 14 residues. CDR1 LGHNA and CDR2 YSLEER come from the germline V gene. The CDR3 protein is CASSQEDSGNTIYF. The CDR3 region has the DNA TGCGCCAGCAGCCAAGAGGACAGTGGAAACACCATATATTTT.

This clone has more than one count but fewer than ten. The V call is TRBV4-2, the J call TRBJ1-1; 7 bases fit TRBD1. The CDR3 consists of 14 residues. Per the germline V gene, CDR1 is LGHNA and CDR2 is YNFKEQ. V lost 3 bases, J lost 4 bases, and 5 bases stayed unmatched. The CDR3 protein is CASSQGQLSTEAFF. For the CDR3, the DNA is TGTGCCAGCAGCCAGGGACAGTTATCCACTGAAGCTTTCTTT.

The gene calls are TRBV10-3 and TRBJ1-2, with D unresolved. V dropped 6 bases and J dropped 1 base, with 18 bases sitting between them. The CDR3 covers 16 residues. Looked up from germline, CDR1 is ENHRY and CDR2 is SYGVKD. In nucleotides, the CDR3 is TGTGCCATCAGCATTTATGAGGACGGACTTAACTATGGCTACACCTTC. Amino acid sequence: CAISIYEDGLNYGYTF.

The chain links TRBV5-1 to TRBJ2-1; no reliable D call. Per the germline V gene, CDR1 is SGHRS and CDR2 is YFSETQ. The CDR3 sequence is 13 residues long. V was trimmed by 1 base and J by 5 bases, leaving 7 bases between them. The CDR3 protein is CASSLSPNNEQFF. The CDR3 region has the DNA TGCGCCAGCAGCTTGAGCCCGAACAATGAGCAGTTCTTC.

The chain carries TRBV19 and TRBJ2-7; 9 bases map to TRBD2. The CDR3 covers 15 residues. J lost 4 bases, V lost 5 bases, and 9 bases had no gene match. Germline CDR1 reads LNHDA; CDR2 reads SQIVND (reference sequence). DNA of the CDR3: TGTGCCAGTAGTCCGAGTAGCGGGAGTGGGTACGAGCAGTACTTC. Its protein product is CASSPSSGSGYEQYF.

The rearrangement links TRBV19 to TRBJ1-2; 7 bases are a match to TRBD1. CDR1 is LNHDA, CDR2 SQIVND, per germline (reference sequence). Trimming at V came to 1 base and at J to 2 bases, leaving 1 base not matched to a gene. This CDR3 region has 14 residues. The CDR3 DNA follows: TGTGCCAGTAGTATAGTACAGGGGAACTATGGCTACACCTTC. Translated: CASSIVQGNYGYTF.

This clone was counted a few times. This chain connects TRBV5-1 to TRBJ1-1; 9 nucleotides align to TRBD1. Per germline, CDR1 SGHRS and CDR2 YFSETQ. The CDR3 extends over 17 amino acids. Trimming removed 5 bases from V and 5 bases from J; junction bases left unmatched: 16. This chain's CDR3 is CASRDPKTGGGGTEAFF. CDR3 nucleotide sequence: TGCGCCAGCAGGGATCCGAAAACAGGGGGCGGTGGGACTGAAGCTTTCTTT.